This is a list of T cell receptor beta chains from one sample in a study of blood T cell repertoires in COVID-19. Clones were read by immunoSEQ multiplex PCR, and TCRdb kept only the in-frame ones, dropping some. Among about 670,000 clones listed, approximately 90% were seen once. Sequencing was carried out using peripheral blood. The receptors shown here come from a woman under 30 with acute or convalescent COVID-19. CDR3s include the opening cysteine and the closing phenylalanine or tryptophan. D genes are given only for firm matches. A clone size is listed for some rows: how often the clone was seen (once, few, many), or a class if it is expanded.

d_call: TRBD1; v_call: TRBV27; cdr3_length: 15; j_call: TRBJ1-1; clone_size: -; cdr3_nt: TGTGCCAGCAGTTTATCTCTGTCAGGGGGCACTGAAGCTTTCTTT; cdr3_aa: CASSLSLSGGTEAFF
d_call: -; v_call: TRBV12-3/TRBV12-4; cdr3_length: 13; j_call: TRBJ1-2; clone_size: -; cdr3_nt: TGTGCCAGCAGTTTACAGGGGTCGGTTGGCTACACCTTC; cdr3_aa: CASSLQGSVGYTF
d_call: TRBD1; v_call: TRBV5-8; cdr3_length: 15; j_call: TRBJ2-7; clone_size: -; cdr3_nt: TGTGCCAGCAGCCTACTAACAGGGGTTCGACACGAGCAGTACTTC; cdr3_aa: CASSLLTGVRHEQYF
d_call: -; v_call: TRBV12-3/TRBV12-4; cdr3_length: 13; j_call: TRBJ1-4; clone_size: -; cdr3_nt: TGTGCCAGCAGTTTCAGGGGTGGGGAAAAACTGTTTTTT; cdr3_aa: CASSFRGGEKLFF
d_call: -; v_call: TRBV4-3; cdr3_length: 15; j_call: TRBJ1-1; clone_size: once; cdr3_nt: TGCGCCAGCAGCACAAAATCAGGAATGAACACTGAAGCTTTCTTT; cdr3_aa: CASSTKSGMNTEAFF
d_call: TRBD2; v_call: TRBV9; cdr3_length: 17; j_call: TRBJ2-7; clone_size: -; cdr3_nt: TGTGCCAGCAGCGGGGGACCCGGCGGGGGTCCTTCCTACGAGCAGTACTTC; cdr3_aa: CASSGGPGGGPSYEQYF
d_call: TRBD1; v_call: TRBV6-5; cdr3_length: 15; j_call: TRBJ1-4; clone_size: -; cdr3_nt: TGTGCCAGCAGTAAGGGGGACAGGAGTAATGAAAAACTGTTTTTT; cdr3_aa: CASSKGDRSNEKLFF
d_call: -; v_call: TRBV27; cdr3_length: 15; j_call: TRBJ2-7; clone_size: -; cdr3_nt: TGTGCCAGCTCCTCTTTATCCAGACAGCGCTACGAGCAGTACTTC; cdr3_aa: CASSSLSRQRYEQYF
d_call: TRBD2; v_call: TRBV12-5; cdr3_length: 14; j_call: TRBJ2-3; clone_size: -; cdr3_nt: TGTGCTAGTGGTAATAGCGGGGAAGCAGATACGCAGTATTTT; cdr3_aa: CASGNSGEADTQYF
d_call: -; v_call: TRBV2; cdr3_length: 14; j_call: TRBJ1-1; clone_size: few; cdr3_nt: TGTGCCAGCAGGGAAAGGACAACCAACACTGAAGCTTTCTTT; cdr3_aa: CASRERTTNTEAFF
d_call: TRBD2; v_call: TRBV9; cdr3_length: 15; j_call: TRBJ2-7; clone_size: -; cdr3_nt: TGTGCCAGCAGCCCAGGGACTAGCGGCACCTACGAGCAGTACTTC; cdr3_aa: CASSPGTSGTYEQYF
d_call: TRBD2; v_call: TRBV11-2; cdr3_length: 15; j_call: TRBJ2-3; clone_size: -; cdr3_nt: TGTGCCAGCAGTCCACTAGCGGGGGGTACAGATACGCAGTATTTT; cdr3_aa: CASSPLAGGTDTQYF
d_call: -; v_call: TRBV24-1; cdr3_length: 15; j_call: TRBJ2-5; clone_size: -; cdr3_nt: TGTGCCACCAGTGGTCCCAGGGGAAGACAAGAGACCCAGTACTTC; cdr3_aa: CATSGPRGRQETQYF
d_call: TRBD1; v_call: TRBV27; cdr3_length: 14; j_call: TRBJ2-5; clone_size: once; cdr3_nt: TGTGCCAGCGGTCGAGCAGGGGGTAGGGAGACCCAGTACTTC; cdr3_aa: CASGRAGGRETQYF
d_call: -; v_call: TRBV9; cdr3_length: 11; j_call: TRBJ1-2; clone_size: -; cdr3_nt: TGTGCCAGCAGCGCCTTCTATGGCTACACCTTC; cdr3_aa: CASSAFYGYTF
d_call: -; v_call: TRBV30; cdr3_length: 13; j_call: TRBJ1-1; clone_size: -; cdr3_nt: TGTGCCTGGAGTCCGGGGGGGTTTACTGAAGCTTTCTTT; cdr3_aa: CAWSPGGFTEAFF
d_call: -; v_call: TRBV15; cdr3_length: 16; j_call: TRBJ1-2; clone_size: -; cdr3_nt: TGTGCCACCAGCAGAGATCTGGCAGGCCCCCTCTATGGCTACACCTTC; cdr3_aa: CATSRDLAGPLYGYTF
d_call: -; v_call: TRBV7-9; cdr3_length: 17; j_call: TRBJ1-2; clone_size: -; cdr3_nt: TGTGCCAGCAGCTTCTGGGGCCTTCCGGGAGGATCTTATGGCTACACCTTC; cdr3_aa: CASSFWGLPGGSYGYTF
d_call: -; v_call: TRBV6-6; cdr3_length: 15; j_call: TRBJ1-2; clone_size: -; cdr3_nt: TGTGCCAGCAGTTACTCGCAGGGCTGGTCCGATGGCTACACCTTC; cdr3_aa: CASSYSQGWSDGYTF
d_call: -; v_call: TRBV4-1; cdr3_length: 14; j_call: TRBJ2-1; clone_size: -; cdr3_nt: TGCGCCAGCAGCCCCCAGGGCCAAGGGAATGAGCAGTTCTTC; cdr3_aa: CASSPQGQGNEQFF
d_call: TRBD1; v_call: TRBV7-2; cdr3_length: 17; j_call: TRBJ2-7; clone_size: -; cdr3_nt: TGTGCCAGCAGCTTAGCGCTATTTGCGGACAGGGGGAACGAGCAGTACTTC; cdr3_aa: CASSLALFADRGNEQYF